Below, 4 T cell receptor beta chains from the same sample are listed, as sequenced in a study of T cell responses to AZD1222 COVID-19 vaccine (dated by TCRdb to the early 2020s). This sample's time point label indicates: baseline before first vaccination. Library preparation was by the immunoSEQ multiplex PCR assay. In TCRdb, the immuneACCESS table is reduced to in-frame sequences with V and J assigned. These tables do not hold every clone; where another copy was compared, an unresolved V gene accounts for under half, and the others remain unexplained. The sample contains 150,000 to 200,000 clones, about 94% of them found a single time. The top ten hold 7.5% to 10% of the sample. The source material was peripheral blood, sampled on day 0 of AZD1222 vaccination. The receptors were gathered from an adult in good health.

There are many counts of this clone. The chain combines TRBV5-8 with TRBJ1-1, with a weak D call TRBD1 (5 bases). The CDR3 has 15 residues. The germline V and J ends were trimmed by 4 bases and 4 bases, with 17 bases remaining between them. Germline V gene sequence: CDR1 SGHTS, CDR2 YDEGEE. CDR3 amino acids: CASSPRVGGSTEAFF. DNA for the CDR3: TGTGCCAGCAGCCCCCGGGTGGGGGGAAGCACTGAAGCTTTCTTT.

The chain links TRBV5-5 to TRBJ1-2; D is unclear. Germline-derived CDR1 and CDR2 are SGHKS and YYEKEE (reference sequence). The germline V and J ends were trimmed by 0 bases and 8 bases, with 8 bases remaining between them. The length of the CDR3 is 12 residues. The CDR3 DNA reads TGTGCCAGCAGCTTGGGTAGCAACGGCTACACCTTC. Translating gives CASSLGSNGYTF.

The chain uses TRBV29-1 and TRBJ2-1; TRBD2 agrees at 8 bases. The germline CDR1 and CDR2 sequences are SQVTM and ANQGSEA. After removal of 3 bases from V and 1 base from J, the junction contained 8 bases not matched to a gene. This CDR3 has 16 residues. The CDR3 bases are TGCAGCGTTGAGGATCGGCGGGAGGAATCCTACAATGAGCAGTTCTTC. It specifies CSVEDRREESYNEQFF.

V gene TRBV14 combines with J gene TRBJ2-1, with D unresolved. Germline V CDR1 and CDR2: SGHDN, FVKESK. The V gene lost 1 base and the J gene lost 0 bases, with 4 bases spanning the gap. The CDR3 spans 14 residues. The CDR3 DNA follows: TGTGCCAGCAGCCAAGCGGGCTCCTACAATGAGCAGTTCTTC. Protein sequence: CASSQAGSYNEQFF.